Below, 8 T cell receptor beta chains from the same sample are listed, as sequenced in a study of beta chain features in type 1 diabetes. Sequenced material consisted of expressed TCRB transcripts (all of the isolated RNA was reverse transcribed). Here immunoSEQ multiplex PCR was the method, and the copy in TCRdb shows in-frame clones only, minus some. The sample holds under 400,000 clones; approximately 15% are singletons and the top ten take approximately 7%. What was sequenced was central memory CD4+ T cells from blood. The receptors shown here come from a man between 25 and 39 years old in good health.

The V and J genes are TRBV7-2 and TRBJ2-7; tentative D call: TRBD2 (5 bases). The CDR3 contains 12 residues. Deletions cut 3 bases from V and 9 bases from J, with 12 bases between. Germline CDR1 is SGHTA and CDR2 is FQGNSA. The CDR3, as DNA: TGTGCCAGCAGCTTCCCAATACTAGGGCAGTACGTC. This gives the protein CASSFPILGQYV.

This clone was recorded a few times. The V call is TRBV11-2, the J call TRBJ2-5; TRBD2 matches 7 bases. Matching the DNA end better, TRBJ2-7 makes the J call doubtful. The CDR3 has 13 residues. CDR1 SGHAT and CDR2 FQNNGV come from the germline V gene. The CDR3 spells CASSPRLAHEQYF. The DNA for the CDR3 is TGTGCCAGCAGCCCGCGACTAGCCCACGAGCAGTACTTC.

This clone came up a few times. The genes are TRBV5-5 and TRBJ2-1; 8 nucleotides align to TRBD1. The germline V gene has CDR1 SGHKS and CDR2 YYEKEE (reference sequence). V lost 2 bases, J lost 2 bases, and 6 bases stayed unmatched. The CDR3 covers 16 residues. CDR3 DNA sequence: TGTGCCAGCAGCTTCTCCCCGGGACAGGCCTACAATGAGCAGTTCTTC. This sequence encodes CASSFSPGQAYNEQFF.

The chain carries TRBV7-2 and TRBJ2-5, with TRBD2 identical over 7 bases. This CDR3 has 14 residues. V trimming: 0 bases; J trimming: 5 bases; junction bases outside the gene matches: 3. Germline loops: CDR1 SGHTA, CDR2 FQGNSA. CDR3 loop: CASSLAGGMETQYF. The CDR3 DNA reads TGTGCCAGCAGCTTAGCGGGGGGGATGGAGACCCAGTACTTC.

This clone turned up a few times. The chain has TRBV7-9 and TRBJ1-4; D perhaps matches TRBD1 (5 bases). Germline assignment: CDR1 SEHNR and CDR2 FQNEAQ (reference sequence). There are 17 residues in the CDR3. Trimming cost V 5 bases and J 0 bases, with 16 bases left between them. The CDR3 loop reads CASSPPRDGATNEKLFF. CDR3 DNA sequence: TGTGCCAGCAGCCCCCCAAGGGACGGTGCAACTAATGAAAAACTGTTTTTT.

This clone was detected a few times. The CDR3 region is CASSRQGAWEQYV. The CDR3 bases are TGTGCCAGCAGTCGGCAGGGGGCATGGGAGCAGTACGTC. V is TRBV6-5 and J is TRBJ2-7; TRBD1 agrees at 8 bases. Germline V gene lookup returns CDR1 MNHEY and CDR2 SVGAGI. This CDR3 spans 13 amino acids. J gave up 7 bases and V 5 bases, and 7 bases lay outside the gene matches.

The CDR3 sequence: CASSPRGLMNTEAFF. DNA of the CDR3: TGTGCCAGCTCACCACGGGGACTCATGAACACTGAAGCTTTCTTT. This chain joins TRBV18 and TRBJ1-1, with D possibly being TRBD1 (5 bases). This CDR3 is built from 15 residues. V was clipped by 1 base and J by 0 bases, with 9 bases between them. Germline V lookup: CDR1 KGHSH, CDR2 LQKENI.

This chain joins TRBV30 and TRBJ2-6, with a tentative D call TRBD2 (6 bases). The V and J ends lost 5 bases and 0 bases respectively, with 8 bases between them. The CDR3 sequence is 14 residues long. The germline gives CDR1 GTSNPN, CDR2 SVGIG (reference sequence). The CDR3 nucleotides read TGTGCCTGGGACGGGAGCTCTGGGGCCAACGTCCTGACTTTC. Translation gives CAWDGSSGANVLTF.